Only a few counts were recorded for the clone carrying this TCR beta chain. The antigen remains undetermined. This entry belongs to a study of shared clonotypes between healthy human individuals. CDR1 is SGHDT and CDR2 is YYEEEE in the germline V gene. V lost 0 bases and J lost 3; bases outside the gene matches: 2. The CDR3 has 14 residues. Broader study findings: Among donors, the sharing of clonotypes was expected to be influenced by sequencing depth.

Using ten immunoSEQ deep assay plates, investigators sequenced unsorted PBMC DNA. How the authors handled the data: Owing to the provision of junction-only sequences devoid of quality scores by immunoSEQ, filtering differed. Measured with immunoSEQ multiplex PCR; TCRdb has only the in-frame clones, and not every one. V and J calls and clone size are given by that table; D and trimming were obtained from the DNA. The sample consists of hundreds of thousands of clones, less than 80% of them appearing once. Participating donors were healthy, HIV-negative adults free of recent acute infections or vaccinations.

This clonotype originated in a woman aged 40 to 55 in good health. Some clones in this sample may be carry-over from other donors' samples. Sequencing used PBMCs. J is TRBJ2-5 and V is TRBV5-6, with TRBD2 matching 7 bases. CDR3 loop: CASSLGGLEETQYF. The CDR3 DNA reads as TGTGCCAGCAGCTTGGGTGGACTAGAAGAGACCCAGTACTTC.